This T cell receptor beta chain originates from a study of PD-L1 blockade in urothelial cancer. Study overall: Most patients, about 90% of the roughly 29, were males with bladder-origin cancer. Study outcomes and limitations: When pretreatment blood TCR clonality was below the median, it predicted better survival.

Time point here: peripheral blood 6 weeks after treatment start. Trimming took 5 bases from V and 5 from J; bases not matched to a gene: 10. The CDR3 is 14 amino acids. CDR1 is SGHRS and CDR2 is YFSETQ in the germline V gene. Sequencing used immunoSEQ multiplex PCR; TCRdb keeps in-frame clones, though not all of them. The sample yields nearly 50,000 clones, approximately 78% seen once. As to this clone: As yet, its antigen is unknown.

The chain uses TRBV5-1 and TRBJ2-7; 7 bases map to TRBD2. Here the sequenced sample was PBMCs, taken around atezolizumab (anti-PD-L1) treatment. This TCR derives from an older man with urothelial cancer. The CDR3 sequence: CASRPGRETDEQYF. CDR3 in DNA: TGCGCCAGCAGACCAGGGCGGGAGACGGACGAGCAGTACTTC.